This TCR beta chain appears in the sequencing data of a study of response to subunit inactivated influenza vaccine. Study-wide results and limits: Authors proposed each seasonal influenza vaccination draws in few new T cells.

TCRdb re-analysed the RT-PCR reads in MiXCR, keeping a single row per CDR3 protein. Of a few hundred thousand distinct CDR3 sequences in the sample, approximately 15% were seen once. This clonotype appeared many times. What it recognizes is unknown. CDR1 is MNHNS and CDR2 is SASEGT in the germline V gene. V lost 2 bases to trimming and J lost 5 bases; unmatched junction nucleotides: 9. The CDR3 runs to 17 residues. The J gene is TRBJ1-5, the V gene TRBV6-1; 10 bases align to TRBD1. This receptor was identified in a man in his fifties or sixties who received an inactivated influenza vaccine. This material consisted of PBMCs from blood, taken 12 days after vaccination. CDR3 sequence: CASSEQPGTGEDQPQHF. CDR3 DNA sequence: TGTGCCAGCAGTGAACAACCCGGGACAGGGGAGGATCAGCCCCAGCATTTT.